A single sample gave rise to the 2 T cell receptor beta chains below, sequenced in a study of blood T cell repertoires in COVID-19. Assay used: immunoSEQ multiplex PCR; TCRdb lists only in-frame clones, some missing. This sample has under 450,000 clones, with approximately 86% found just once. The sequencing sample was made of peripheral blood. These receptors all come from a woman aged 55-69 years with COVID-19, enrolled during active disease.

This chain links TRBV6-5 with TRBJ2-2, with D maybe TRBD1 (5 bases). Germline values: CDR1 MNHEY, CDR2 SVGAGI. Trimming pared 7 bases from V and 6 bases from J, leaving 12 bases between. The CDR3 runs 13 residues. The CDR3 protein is CASTLQAAGELFF. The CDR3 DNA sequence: TGTGCCAGCACCCTACAGGCGGCCGGGGAGCTGTTTTTT.

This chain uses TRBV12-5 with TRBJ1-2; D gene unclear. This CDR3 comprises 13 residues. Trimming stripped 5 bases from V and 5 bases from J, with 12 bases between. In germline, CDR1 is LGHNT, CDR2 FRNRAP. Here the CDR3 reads CASGTGFRYGYTF. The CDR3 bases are TGTGCTAGTGGTACCGGGTTCCGTTATGGCTACACCTTC.